This T cell receptor (beta chain) originates from a study of blood T cells in healthy people across ages. This CDR3 spans 15 amino acids. Unmatched junction bases numbered 6, after V lost 5 bases and J lost 5 bases. Germline assignment: CDR1 KGHSH and CDR2 LQKENI. Sample-barcoded 5' priming and a J-beta primer mix drove a second PCR of about 7 to 12 cycles. Each cDNA molecule carried a tag from a template-switch adaptor that contained 12 random nucleotides. Per-sample output comprised a minimum of 2.5 million paired-end reads containing CDR3. TCRdb re-called the 5' RACE reads with MiXCR, one entry per CDR3 protein. Of hundreds of thousands of distinct CDR3 sequences in the sample, roughly 25% were seen once. A further study also used this sample, focusing on T cells of mothers and their children.

This chain uses TRBV18 with TRBJ2-7; TRBD2 aligns across 13 bases. Sequencing was performed on blood. This clonotype was obtained from a boy aged 5 to 17 in good health. The CDR3 bases are TGTGCCAGCTCAGGGACTAGCGGGATATTCGACGAGCAGTACTTC. As protein: CASSGTSGIFDEQYF.